This T cell receptor beta chain was documented in a study of blood T cell repertoires in COVID-19. The V end lost 2 bases, the J end lost 6 bases, and 6 bases lay between the germline ends. Germline CDR1 reads SGDLS; CDR2 reads YYNGEE. This CDR3 has 12 amino acids. Comments on this clone: Other nucleotide sequences from this sample produce the same CDR3.

Clones were read by immunoSEQ multiplex PCR, and TCRdb kept only the in-frame ones, dropping some. The sample records some 200,000 clones, about 82% being singletons. The genes are TRBV9 and TRBJ2-1; D is unclear. Sequencing input: peripheral blood. This clonotype originated in a woman between 70 and 85 years old with COVID-19, enrolled during active disease. The CDR3 here is CASSVNLNEQFF. The DNA for the CDR3 is TGTGCCAGCAGCGTTAATCTCAATGAGCAGTTCTTC.